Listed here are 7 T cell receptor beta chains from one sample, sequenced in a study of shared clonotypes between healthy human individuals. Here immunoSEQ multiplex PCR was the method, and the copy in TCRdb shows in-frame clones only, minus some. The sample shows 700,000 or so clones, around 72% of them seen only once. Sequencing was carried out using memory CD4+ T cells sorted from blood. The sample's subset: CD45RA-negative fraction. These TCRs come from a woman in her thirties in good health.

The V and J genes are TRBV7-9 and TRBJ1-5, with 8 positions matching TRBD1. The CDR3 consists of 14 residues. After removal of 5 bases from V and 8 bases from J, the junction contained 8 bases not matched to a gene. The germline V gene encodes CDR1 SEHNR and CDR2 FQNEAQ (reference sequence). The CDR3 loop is CASSRTGLREPQHF. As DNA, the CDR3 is TGTGCCAGCAGCCGGACAGGGCTGAGGGAGCCCCAGCATTTT.

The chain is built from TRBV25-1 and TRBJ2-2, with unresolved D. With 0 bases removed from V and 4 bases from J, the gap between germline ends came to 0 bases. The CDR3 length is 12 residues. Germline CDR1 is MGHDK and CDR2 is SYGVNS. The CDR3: CASSEYTGELFF. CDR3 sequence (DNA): TGTGCCAGCAGTGAATACACCGGGGAGCTGTTTTTT.

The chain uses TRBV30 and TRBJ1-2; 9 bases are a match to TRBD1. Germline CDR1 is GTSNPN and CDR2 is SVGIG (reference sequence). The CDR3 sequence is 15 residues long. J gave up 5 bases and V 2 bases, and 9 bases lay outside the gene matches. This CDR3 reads CAWSLPGQGRYGYTF. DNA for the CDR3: TGTGCCTGGAGTCTCCCCGGACAGGGGAGGTATGGCTACACCTTC. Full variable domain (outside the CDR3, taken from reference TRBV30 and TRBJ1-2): SQTIHQWPATLVQPVGSPLSLECTVEGTSNPNLYWYRQAAGRGLQLLFYSVGIGQISSEVPQNLSASRPQDRQFILSSKKLLLSDSGFYLCAWSLPGQGRYGYTFGSGTRLTVV.

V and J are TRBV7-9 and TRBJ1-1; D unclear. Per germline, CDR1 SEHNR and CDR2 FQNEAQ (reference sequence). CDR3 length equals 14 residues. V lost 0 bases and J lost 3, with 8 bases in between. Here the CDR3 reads CASSLATDYTEAFF. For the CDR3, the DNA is TGTGCCAGCAGCTTAGCCACCGATTACACTGAAGCTTTCTTT.

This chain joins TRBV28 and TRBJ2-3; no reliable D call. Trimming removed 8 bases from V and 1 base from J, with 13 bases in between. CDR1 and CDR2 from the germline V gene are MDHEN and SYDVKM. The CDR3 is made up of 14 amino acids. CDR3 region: CASGYWTGTDTQYF. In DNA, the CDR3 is TGTGCCAGCGGGTACTGGACGGGCACAGATACGCAGTATTTT.

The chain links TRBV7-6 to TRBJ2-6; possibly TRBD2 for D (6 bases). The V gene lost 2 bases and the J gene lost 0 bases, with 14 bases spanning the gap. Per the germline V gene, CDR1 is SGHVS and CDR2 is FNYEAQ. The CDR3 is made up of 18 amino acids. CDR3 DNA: TGTGCCAGCAGCTTAAACGCGGGATTCCTCTCTGGGGCCAACGTCCTGACTTTC. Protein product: CASSLNAGFLSGANVLTF.

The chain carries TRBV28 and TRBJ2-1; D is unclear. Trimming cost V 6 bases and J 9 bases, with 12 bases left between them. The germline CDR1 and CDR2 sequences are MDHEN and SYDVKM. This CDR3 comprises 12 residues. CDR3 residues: CASSRAVREQFF. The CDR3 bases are TGTGCCAGCAGCCGGGCGGTTCGTGAGCAGTTCTTC.